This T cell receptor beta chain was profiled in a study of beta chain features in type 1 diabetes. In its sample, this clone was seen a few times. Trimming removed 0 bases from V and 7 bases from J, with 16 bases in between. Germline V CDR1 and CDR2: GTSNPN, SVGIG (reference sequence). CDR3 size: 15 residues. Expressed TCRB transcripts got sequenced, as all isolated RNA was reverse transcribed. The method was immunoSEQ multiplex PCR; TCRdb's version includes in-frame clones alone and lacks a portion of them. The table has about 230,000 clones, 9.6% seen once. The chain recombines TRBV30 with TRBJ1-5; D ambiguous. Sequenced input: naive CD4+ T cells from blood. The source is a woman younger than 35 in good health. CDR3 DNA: TGTGCCTGGAGTGTAGCTGGTTGGGAGAGGCAGCCCCAGCATTTT. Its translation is CAWSVAGWERQPQHF.